These 5 T cell receptor beta chains originate from one sample sequenced in a study of PD-1 blockade in classical Hodgkin lymphoma. The protocol was immunoSEQ multiplex PCR, while the TCRdb copy is restricted to in-frame clones and leaves out a portion. This sample has about 27,000 clones, with about 91% found just once. Every patient experienced relapse after autologous stem cell transplantation, and brentuximab vedotin exposure varied. From thawed PBMCs, magnetic negative selection was used to isolate the CD8+ T cells. Sequenced material: CD8+ T cells from blood, taken at baseline. These receptors were taken from a human donor with classical Hodgkin lymphoma.

The rearrangement links TRBV29-1 to TRBJ2-2; 14 nucleotides match TRBD2. V lost 6 bases to trimming and J lost 0 bases; unmatched junction nucleotides: 6. From germline, CDR1 is SQVTM and CDR2 ANQGSEA. This CDR3 comprises 17 residues. This chain's CDR3 is CSVERTSGRPNTGELFF. DNA for the CDR3: TGCAGCGTCGAGCGGACTAGCGGGAGGCCGAACACCGGGGAGCTGTTTTTT.

The chain uses TRBV10-3 and TRBJ2-3; D assignment may be TRBD1 or TRBD2 (5 bases each). Germline V lookup: CDR1 ENHRY, CDR2 SYGVKD. The V end lost 6 bases, the J end lost 1 base, and 17 bases lay between the germline ends. This CDR3 has 16 residues. The CDR3 reads CAIRAWVGTRTDTQYF. CDR3 nucleotide sequence: TGTGCCATCAGAGCCTGGGTTGGGACCCGCACAGATACGCAGTATTTT.

V and J are TRBV2 and TRBJ2-7; perhaps TRBD1 as D (5 bases). With 8 bases removed from V and 3 bases from J, the gap between germline ends came to 11 bases. Germline CDR1 SNHLY, CDR2 FYNNEI. This CDR3 is 12 amino acids long. The CDR3 loop reads CASGQGIYEQYF. In DNA form, the CDR3 reads TGTGCCAGCGGTCAGGGAATCTACGAGCAGTACTTC.

The chain uses TRBV30 and TRBJ2-1; the D is unclear. The CDR3 runs 12 residues. V was cut by 0 bases and J by 9 bases, with 9 bases left in between. CDR1 and CDR2 (germline): GTSNPN, SVGIG (reference sequence). The chain's CDR3 is CAWSVGRGEQFF. The CDR3 DNA follows: TGTGCCTGGAGTGTAGGGCGCGGTGAGCAGTTCTTC.

This chain joins TRBV4-1 and TRBJ2-3; 8 nucleotides agree with TRBD2. Germline-derived CDR1 and CDR2 are MGHRA and YSYEKL. The CDR3 is 17 residues long. V shed 1 base, J shed 4 bases, and the junction held 10 bases outside the gene matches. The CDR3 sequence is CASSQGGAGGEPDTQYF. As DNA, the CDR3 is TGCGCCAGCAGCCAAGGGGGCGCGGGAGGTGAGCCAGATACGCAGTATTTT.